This TCR beta chain was sequenced for a study of a mutant IDH1 vaccine in newly diagnosed glioma. Study findings and constraints: Among top peripheral T cell clonotypes, changes seemed unrelated to pseudoprogression.

With respect to this clone: The antigen is not known. A junction boundary mismatches the germline segment, possibly from a read error.

Time point specified: baseline, week 1 (first vaccination visit). As to treatment: pre-vaccination baseline after standard-of-care therapy. The data were produced by immunoSEQ multiplex PCR, yet TCRdb's version contains in-frame clones alone and is incomplete. The sample contains around 17,000 clones, roughly 96% of which appear only once. The CDR3 is 14 residues long. CDR1 and CDR2 (germline): SGHKS, YYEKEE (reference sequence). This sequence was found in a woman under 30 with glioma. Some clones in this sample may be carry-over from other donors' samples. The rearrangement uses TRBV5-5 and TRBJ2-5; D is uncertain. This specimen consisted of peripheral blood mononuclear cells (PBMCs), obtained from a glioma patient treated with radiotherapy, temozolomide or both. Here the CDR3 DNA reads TGTGCCAGCACCCTGGGAAGGGTAGCAGAGACCCGGTACTTC. This translates into CASTLGRVAETRYF.